The subject of this entry is one TCR beta chain. What it binds is not known. Around day 10 of culture, CD4+ T cells were separated out. Every participant took two doses of the BNT162b2 or mRNA-1273 vaccine. The CDR3 covers 16 residues. Germline V gene data show CDR1 as SGDLS and CDR2 as YYNGEE. Trimming stripped 3 bases from V and 1 base from J, with 16 bases between. This entry belongs to a study of vaccination effects on CD4 cells after COVID-19. Overall study: The median interval between the second dose and post-vaccine sampling was 72 days. Study outcomes and limitations: Infection-derived and vaccine-derived clones contracted markedly late after vaccination.

The repertoire was sequenced with immunoSEQ multiplex PCR; TCRdb's copy has only in-frame clones and lacks some. Seen here are some 9,800 clones, about 75% observed once, and the top ten hold 10% to 13%. The source material was CD4+ T cells from PBMCs cultured without peptide, sampled after COVID-19 vaccination. The chain recombines TRBV9 with TRBJ1-1; a possible D gene is TRBD1 (6 bases). The sequence was obtained from a human donor who received a COVID-19 vaccine. The CDR3 DNA follows: TGTGCCAGCAGCGCACCCCCCAGGGGTCCGAACACTGAAGCTTTCTTT. It translates to CASSAPPRGPNTEAFF.